This paragraph covers one TCR beta chain sequence. For each CDR3 protein, TCRdb gives one entry from its re-call of the 5' RACE reads, without DNA. The ten top clones account for approximately 0.42%, within a sample of about 260,000 distinct CDR3 sequences. These data come from a study of T cells expressing NK-cell markers. Study overall: It was sorted CD3+CD56-NKG2C+, CD3+CD56+NKG2C- and CD3+CD56+NKG2C+ T cells that provided the TCR beta repertoires. Within the sequenced cohort of eight donors, seven exhibited HCMV seropositivity and one was seronegative.

In germline, CDR1 is LGHDT, CDR2 YNNKEL (reference sequence). This CDR3 comprises 16 residues. The sequence derives from a man between 18 and 35 years old in good health. Sequenced sample: blood T cells: a sorted CD56 or NKG2C T cell subset, CD4+ or CD8+ T cells, or bulk PBMC T cells (not recorded which). The chain combines TRBV3-1 with TRBJ1-6; TCRdb calls TRBD1, which cannot be checked without DNA. CDR3 sequence reads: CASSQPTGRIDSPLHF. Looking up the rest from reference TRBV3-1 and TRBJ1-6 gives the full variable domain: DTAVSQTPKYLVTQMGNDKSIKCEQNLGHDTMYWYKQDSKKFLKIMFSYNNKELIINETVPNRFSPKSPDKAHLNLHINSLELGDSAVYFCASSQPTGRIDSPLHFGNGTRLTVT.